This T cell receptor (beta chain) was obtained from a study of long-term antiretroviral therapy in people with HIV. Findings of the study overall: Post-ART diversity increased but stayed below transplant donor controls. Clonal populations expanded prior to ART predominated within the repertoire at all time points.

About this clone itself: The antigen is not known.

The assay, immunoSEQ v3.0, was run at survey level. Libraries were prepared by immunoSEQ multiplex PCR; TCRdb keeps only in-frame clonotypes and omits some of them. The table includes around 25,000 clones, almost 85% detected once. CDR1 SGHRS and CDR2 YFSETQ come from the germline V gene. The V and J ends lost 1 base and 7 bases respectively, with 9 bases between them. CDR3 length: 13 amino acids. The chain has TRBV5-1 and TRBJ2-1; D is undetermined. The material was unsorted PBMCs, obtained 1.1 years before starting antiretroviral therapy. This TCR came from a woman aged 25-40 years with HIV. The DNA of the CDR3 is TGCGCCAGCAGCTTGACAAACTTAAATGAGCAGTTCTTC. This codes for CASSLTNLNEQFF.